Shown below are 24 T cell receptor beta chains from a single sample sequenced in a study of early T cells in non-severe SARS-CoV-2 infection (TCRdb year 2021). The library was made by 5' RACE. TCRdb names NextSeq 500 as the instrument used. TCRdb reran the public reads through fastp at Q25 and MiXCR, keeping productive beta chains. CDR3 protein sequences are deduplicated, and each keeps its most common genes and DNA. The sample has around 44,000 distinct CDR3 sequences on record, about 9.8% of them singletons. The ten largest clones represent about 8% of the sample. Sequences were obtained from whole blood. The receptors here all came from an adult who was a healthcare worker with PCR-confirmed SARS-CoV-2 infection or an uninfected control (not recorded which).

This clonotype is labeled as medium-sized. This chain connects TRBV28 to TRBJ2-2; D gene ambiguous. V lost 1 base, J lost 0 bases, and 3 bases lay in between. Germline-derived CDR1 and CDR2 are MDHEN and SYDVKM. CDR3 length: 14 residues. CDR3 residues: CASSLYSNTGELFF. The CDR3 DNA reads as TGTGCCAGCAGTTTATACTCGAACACCGGGGAGCTGTTTTTT.

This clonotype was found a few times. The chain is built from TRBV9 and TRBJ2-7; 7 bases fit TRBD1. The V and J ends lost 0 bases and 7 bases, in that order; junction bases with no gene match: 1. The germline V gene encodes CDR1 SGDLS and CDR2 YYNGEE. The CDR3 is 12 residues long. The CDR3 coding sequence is TGTGCCAGCAGCGTAGAGGACAGGGAGCAGTACTTC. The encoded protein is CASSVEDREQYF.

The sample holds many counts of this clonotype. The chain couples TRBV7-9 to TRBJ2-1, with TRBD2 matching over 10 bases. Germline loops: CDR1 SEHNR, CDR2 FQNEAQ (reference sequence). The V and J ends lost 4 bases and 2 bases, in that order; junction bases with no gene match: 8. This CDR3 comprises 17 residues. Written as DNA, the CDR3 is TGTGCCAGCAGCTCCGAATCAAGCGGGAGGGCCTACAATGAGCAGTTCTTC. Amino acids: CASSSESSGRAYNEQFF.

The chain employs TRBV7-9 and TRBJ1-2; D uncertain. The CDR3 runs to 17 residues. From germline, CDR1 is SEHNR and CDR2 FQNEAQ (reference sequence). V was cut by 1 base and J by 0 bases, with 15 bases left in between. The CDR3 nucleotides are TGTGCCAGCAGCTTAGATCCCATTACAGCTCCTAACTATGGCTACACCTTC. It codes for CASSLDPITAPNYGYTF.

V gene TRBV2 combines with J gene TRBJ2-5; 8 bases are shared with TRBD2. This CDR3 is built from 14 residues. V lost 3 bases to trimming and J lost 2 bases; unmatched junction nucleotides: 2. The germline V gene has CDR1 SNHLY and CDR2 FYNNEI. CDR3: CASSESGGQETQYF. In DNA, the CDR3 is TGTGCCAGCAGTGAGAGCGGGGGTCAAGAGACCCAGTACTTC. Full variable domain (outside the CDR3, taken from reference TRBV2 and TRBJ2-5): EPEVTQTPSHQVTQMGQEVILRCVPISNHLYFYWYRQILGQKVEFLVSFYNNEISEKSEIFDDQFSVERPDGSNFTLKIRSTKLEDSAMYFCASSESGGQETQYFGPGTRLLVL.

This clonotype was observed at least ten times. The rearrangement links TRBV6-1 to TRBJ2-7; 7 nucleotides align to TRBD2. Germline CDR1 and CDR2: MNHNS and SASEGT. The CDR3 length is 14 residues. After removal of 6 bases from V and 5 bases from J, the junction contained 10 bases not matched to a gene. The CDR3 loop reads CASSAAGDYHEQYF. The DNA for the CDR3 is TGTGCCAGCAGCGCCGCCGGGGACTACCACGAGCAGTACTTC.

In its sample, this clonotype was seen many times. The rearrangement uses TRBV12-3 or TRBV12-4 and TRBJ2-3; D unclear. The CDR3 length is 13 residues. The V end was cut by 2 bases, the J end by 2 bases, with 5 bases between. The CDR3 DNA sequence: TGTGCCAGCAGTTTAAGACCCACAGATACGCAGTATTTT. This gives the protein CASSLRPTDTQYF.

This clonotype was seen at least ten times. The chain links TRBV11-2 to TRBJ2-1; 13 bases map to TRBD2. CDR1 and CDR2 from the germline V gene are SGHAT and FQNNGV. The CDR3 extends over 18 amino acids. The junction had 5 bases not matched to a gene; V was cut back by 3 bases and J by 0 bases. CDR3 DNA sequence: TGTGCCAGCAGCTTCCAGGGACTAGCGGGGAGCTCCTACAATGAGCAGTTCTTC. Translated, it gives CASSFQGLAGSSYNEQFF.

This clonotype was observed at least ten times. The CDR3 spells CASSSGGSGNTEAFF. The CDR3 DNA reads as TGTGCCAGCAGTTCAGGGGGAAGCGGGAACACTGAAGCTTTCTTT. This rearrangement joins TRBV28 to TRBJ1-1, with TRBD1 identical over 7 bases. V dropped 4 bases and J dropped 1; count of bases not matched to a gene: 6. Looked up from germline, CDR1 is MDHEN and CDR2 is SYDVKM. The CDR3 has 15 amino acids.

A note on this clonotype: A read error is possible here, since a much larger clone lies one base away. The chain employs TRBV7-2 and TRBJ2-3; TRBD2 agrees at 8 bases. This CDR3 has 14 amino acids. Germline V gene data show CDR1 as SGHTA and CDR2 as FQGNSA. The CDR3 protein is CASSLAGRTDTRYF. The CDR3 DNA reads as TGTGCCAGCAGCCTAGCGGGCAGGACAGATACGCGGTATTTT.

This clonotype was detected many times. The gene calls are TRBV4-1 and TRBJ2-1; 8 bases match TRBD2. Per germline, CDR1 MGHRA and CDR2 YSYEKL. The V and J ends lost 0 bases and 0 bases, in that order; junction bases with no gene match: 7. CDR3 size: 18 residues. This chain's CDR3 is CASSQDLIAGSSYNEQFF. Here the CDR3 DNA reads TGCGCCAGCAGCCAAGACTTAATAGCGGGGAGCTCCTACAATGAGCAGTTCTTC.

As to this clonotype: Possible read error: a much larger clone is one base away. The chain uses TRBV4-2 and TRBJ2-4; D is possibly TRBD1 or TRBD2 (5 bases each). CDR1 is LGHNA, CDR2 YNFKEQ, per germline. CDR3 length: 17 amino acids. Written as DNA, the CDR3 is TGTGTCAGCAGCCAAGAAGGGCCTCCCCGGGACGGGAACATTCAGTACTTC. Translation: CVSSQEGPPRDGNIQYF.

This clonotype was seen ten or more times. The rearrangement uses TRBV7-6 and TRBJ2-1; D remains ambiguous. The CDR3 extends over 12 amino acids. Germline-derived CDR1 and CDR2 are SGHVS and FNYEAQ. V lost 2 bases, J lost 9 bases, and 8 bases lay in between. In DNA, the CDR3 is TGTGCCAGCAGCTTAATATCGGGTGAGCAGTTCTTC. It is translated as CASSLISGEQFF.

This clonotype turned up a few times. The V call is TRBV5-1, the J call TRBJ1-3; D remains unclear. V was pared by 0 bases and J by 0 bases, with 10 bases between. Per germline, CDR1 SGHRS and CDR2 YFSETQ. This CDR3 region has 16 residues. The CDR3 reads CASSLEPASSGNTIYF. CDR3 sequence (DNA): TGCGCCAGCAGCTTGGAGCCGGCCAGCTCTGGAAACACCATATATTTT. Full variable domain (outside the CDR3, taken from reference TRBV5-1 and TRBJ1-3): KAGVTQTPRYLIKTRGQQVTLSCSPISGHRSVSWYQQTPGQGLQFLFEYFSETQRNKGNFPGRFSGRQFSNSRSEMNVSTLELGDSALYLCASSLEPASSGNTIYFGEGSWLTVV.

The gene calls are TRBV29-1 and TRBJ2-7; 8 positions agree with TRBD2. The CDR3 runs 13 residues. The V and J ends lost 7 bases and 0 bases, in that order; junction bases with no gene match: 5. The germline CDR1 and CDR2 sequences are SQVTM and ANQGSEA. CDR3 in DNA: TGCAGCGGTACTAGCGGAAGCTCCTACGAGCAGTACTTC. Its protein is CSGTSGSSYEQYF.

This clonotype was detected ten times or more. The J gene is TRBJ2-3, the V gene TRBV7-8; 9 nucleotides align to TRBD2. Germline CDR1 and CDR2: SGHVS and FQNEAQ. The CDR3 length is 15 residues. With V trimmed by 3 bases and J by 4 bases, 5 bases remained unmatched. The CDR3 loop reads CASSFRGRGADTQYF. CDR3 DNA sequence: TGTGCCAGCAGCTTTCGCGGGAGGGGAGCAGATACGCAGTATTTT. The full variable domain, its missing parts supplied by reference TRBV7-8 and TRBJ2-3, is GAGVSQSPRYKVAKRGQDVALRCDPISGHVSLFWYQQALGQGPEFLTYFQNEAQLDKSGLPSDRFFAERPEGSVSTLKIQRTQQEDSAVYLCASSFRGRGADTQYFGPGTRLTVL.

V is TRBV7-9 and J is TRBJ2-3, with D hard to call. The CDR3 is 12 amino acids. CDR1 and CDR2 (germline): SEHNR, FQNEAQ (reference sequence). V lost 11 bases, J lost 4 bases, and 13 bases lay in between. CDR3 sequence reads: CASTWLADTQYF. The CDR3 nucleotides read TGTGCCTCTACGTGGTTGGCAGATACGCAGTATTTT.

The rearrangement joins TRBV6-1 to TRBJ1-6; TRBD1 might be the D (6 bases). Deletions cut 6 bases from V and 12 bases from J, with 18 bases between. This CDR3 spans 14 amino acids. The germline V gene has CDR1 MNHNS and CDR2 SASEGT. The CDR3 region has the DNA TGTGCCAGCAGCTACAGGGTGGAGAAGGAACCCCTCCACTTT. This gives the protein CASSYRVEKEPLHF.

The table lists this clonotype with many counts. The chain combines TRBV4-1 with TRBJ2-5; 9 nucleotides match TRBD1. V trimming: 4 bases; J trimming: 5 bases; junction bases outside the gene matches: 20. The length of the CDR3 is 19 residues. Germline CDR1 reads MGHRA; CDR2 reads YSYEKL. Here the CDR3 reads CASSRVLRDRVSRGETQYF. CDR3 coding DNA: TGCGCCAGCAGCCGCGTCCTCCGGGACAGGGTATCGAGGGGTGAGACCCAGTACTTC.

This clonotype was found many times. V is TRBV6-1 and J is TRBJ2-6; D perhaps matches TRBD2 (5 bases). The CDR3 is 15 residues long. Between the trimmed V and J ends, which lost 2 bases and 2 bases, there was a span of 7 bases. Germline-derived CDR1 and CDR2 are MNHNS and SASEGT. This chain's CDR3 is CASSERGTGANVLTF. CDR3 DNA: TGTGCCAGCAGTGAACGGGGTACTGGGGCCAACGTCCTGACTTTC.

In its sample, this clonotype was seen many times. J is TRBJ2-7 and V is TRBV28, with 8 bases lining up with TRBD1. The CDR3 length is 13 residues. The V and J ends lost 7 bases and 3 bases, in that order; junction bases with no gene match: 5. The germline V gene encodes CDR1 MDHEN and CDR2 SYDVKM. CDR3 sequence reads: CASTPDRDYEQYF. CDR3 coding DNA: TGTGCCAGCACCCCGGACAGGGACTACGAGCAGTACTTC. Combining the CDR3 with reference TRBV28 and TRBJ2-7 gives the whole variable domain DVKVTQSSRYLVKRTGEKVFLECVQDMDHENMFWYRQDPGLGLRLIYFSYDVKMKEKGDIPEGYSVSREKKERFSLILESASTNQTSMYLCASTPDRDYEQYFGPGTRLTVT.

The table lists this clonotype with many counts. CDR3 region: CASSVKETQYF. DNA of the CDR3: TGTGCCAGCAGTGTAAAAGAGACCCAGTACTTC. This chain links TRBV11-2 with TRBJ2-5; no clear D. The CDR3 is made up of 11 amino acids. Germline values: CDR1 SGHAT, CDR2 FQNNGV. Trimming took off 6 bases at V and 3 bases at J, with 5 bases between the two ends.

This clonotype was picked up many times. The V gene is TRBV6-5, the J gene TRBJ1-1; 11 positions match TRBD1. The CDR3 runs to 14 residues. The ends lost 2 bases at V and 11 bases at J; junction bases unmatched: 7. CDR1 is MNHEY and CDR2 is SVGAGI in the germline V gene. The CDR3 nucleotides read TGTGCCAGCAGTTACACCGGACAGGGGGCAACGGCTTTCTTT. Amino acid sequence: CASSYTGQGATAFF.

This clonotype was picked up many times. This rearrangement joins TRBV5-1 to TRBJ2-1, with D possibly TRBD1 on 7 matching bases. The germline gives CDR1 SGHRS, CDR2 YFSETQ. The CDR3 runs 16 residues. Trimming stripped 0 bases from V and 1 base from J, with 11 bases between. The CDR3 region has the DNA TGCGCCAGCAGCTTGGAGGAGGGGGCATCCTACAATGAGCAGTTCTTC. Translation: CASSLEEGASYNEQFF.